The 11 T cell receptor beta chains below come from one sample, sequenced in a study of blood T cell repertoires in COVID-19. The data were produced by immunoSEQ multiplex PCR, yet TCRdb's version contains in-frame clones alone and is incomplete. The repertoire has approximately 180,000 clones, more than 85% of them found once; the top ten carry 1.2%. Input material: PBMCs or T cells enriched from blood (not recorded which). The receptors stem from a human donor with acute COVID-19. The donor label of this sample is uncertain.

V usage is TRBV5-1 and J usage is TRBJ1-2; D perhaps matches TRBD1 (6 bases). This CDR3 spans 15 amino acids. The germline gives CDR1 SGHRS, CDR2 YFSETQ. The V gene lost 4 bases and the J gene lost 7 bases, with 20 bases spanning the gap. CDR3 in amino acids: CASSRDTSRVGGYTF. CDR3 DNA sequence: TGCGCCAGCAGCAGGGACACCTCCCGGGTCGGTGGCTACACCTTC.

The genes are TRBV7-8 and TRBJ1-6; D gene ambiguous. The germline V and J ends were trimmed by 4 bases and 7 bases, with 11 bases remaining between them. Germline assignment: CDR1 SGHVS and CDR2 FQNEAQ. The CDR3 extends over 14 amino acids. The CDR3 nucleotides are TGTGCCAGCAGCTCGCGGCAGCTCAATTCACCCCTCCACTTT. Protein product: CASSSRQLNSPLHF.

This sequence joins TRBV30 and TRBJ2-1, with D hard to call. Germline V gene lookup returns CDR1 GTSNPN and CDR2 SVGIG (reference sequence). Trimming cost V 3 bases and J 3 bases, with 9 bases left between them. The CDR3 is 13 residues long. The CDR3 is CAWRSGFYNEQFF. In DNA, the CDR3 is TGTGCCTGGAGGTCGGGTTTCTACAATGAGCAGTTCTTC.

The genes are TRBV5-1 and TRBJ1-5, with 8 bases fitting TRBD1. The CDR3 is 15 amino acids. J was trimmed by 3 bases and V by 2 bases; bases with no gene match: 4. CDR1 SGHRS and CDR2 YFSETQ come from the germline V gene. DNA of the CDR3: TGCGCCAGCAGCTTTTCAGGGGGCGACAATCAGCCCCAGCATTTT. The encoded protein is CASSFSGGDNQPQHF.

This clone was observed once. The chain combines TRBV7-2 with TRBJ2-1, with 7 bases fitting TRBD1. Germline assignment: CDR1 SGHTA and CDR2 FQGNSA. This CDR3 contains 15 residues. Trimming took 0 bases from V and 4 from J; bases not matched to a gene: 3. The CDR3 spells CASSLAGTDYNEQFF. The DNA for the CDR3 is TGTGCCAGCAGCTTAGCCGGGACAGATTACAATGAGCAGTTCTTC.

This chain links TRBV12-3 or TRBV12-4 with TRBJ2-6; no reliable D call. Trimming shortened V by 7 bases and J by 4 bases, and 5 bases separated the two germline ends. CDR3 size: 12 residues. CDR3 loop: CASNRGANVLTF. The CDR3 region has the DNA TGTGCCAGCAACCGGGGGGCCAACGTCCTGACTTTC.

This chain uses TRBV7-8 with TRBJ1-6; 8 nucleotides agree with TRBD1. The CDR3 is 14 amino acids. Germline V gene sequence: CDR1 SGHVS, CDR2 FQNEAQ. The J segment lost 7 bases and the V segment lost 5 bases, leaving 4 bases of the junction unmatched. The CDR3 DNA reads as TGTGCCAGCAGCCCCCGGGACAGGAATTCACCCCTCCACTTT. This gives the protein CASSPRDRNSPLHF. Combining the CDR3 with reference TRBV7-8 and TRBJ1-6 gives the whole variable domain GAGVSQSPRYKVAKRGQDVALRCDPISGHVSLFWYQQALGQGPEFLTYFQNEAQLDKSGLPSDRFFAERPEGSVSTLKIQRTQQEDSAVYLCASSPRDRNSPLHFGNGTRLTVT.

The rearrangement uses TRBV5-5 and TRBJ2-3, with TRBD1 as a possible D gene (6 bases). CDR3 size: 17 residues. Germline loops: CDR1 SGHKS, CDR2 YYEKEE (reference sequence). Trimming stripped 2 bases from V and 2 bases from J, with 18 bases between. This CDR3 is CASSLLWDNEFTDTQYF. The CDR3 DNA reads TGTGCCAGCAGCTTACTGTGGGACAACGAGTTCACAGATACGCAGTATTTT.

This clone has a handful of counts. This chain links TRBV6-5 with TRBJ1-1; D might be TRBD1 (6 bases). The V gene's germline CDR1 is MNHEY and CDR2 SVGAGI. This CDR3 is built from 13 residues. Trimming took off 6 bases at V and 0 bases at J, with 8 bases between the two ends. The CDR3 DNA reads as TGTGCCAGCAGCAGGGGTATGAACACTGAAGCTTTCTTT. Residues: CASSRGMNTEAFF.

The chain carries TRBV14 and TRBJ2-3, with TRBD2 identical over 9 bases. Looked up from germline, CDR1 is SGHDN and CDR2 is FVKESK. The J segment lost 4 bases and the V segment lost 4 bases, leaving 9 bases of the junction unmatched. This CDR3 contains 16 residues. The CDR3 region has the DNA TGTGCCAGCAGCCGCCGCGGGAGGGGAATCGCAGATACGCAGTATTTT. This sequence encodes CASSRRGRGIADTQYF.

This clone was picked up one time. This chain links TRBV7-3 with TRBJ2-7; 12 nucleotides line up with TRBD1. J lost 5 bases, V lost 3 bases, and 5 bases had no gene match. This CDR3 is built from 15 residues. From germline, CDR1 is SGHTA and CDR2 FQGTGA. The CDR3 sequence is CASSLSGTGGNEQYF. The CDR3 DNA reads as TGTGCCAGCAGCTTGTCCGGGACAGGGGGCAACGAGCAGTACTTC. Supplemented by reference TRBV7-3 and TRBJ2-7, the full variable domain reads GAGVSQTPSNKVTEKGKYVELRCDPISGHTALYWYRQSLGQGPEFLIYFQGTGAADDSGLPNDRFFAVRPEGSVSTLKIQRTERGDSAVYLCASSLSGTGGNEQYFGPGTRLTVT.